Sequencing of this T cell receptor beta chain was carried out in a study of identical twins. There are many counts of this clonotype. TCRdb recomputed calls from the 5' RACE reads with MiXCR, one row per CDR3 protein. The sample gives approximately 680,000 distinct CDR3 sequences, around 7.4% of which show up once; less than 2% is in the top ten. The data were also submitted as part of a second study, on yellow fever vaccine responses in identical twins.

The sample taken for sequencing was PBMCs. This receptor was identified in a woman under 30 in good health.

CDR3 in DNA: TGCGCCAGCAGCCAAGATAGGCGACTAGCGGGAGGGGATGAGCAGTTCTTC. Protein sequence: CASSQDRRLAGGDEQFF. The chain has TRBV4-1 and TRBJ2-1, with 14 bases lining up with TRBD2. In germline, CDR1 is MGHRA, CDR2 YSYEKL. The CDR3 has 17 residues. V dropped 0 bases and J dropped 8; count of bases not matched to a gene: 6.